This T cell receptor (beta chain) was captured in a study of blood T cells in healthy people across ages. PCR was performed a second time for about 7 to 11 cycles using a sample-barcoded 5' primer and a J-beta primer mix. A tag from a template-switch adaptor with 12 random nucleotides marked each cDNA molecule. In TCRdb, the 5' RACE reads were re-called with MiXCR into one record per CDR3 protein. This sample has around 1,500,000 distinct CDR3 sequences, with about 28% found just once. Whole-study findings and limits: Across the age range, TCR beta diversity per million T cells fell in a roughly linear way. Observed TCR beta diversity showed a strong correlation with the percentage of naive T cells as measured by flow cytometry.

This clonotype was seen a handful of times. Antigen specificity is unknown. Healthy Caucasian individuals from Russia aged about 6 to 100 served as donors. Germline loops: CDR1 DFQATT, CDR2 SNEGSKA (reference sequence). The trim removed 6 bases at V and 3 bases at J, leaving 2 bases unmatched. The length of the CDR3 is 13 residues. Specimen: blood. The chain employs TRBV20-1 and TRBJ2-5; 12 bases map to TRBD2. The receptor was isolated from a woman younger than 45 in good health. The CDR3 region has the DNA TGCAGTGCACTAGCGGGGGGTAAAGAGACCCAGTACTTC. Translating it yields CSALAGGKETQYF.